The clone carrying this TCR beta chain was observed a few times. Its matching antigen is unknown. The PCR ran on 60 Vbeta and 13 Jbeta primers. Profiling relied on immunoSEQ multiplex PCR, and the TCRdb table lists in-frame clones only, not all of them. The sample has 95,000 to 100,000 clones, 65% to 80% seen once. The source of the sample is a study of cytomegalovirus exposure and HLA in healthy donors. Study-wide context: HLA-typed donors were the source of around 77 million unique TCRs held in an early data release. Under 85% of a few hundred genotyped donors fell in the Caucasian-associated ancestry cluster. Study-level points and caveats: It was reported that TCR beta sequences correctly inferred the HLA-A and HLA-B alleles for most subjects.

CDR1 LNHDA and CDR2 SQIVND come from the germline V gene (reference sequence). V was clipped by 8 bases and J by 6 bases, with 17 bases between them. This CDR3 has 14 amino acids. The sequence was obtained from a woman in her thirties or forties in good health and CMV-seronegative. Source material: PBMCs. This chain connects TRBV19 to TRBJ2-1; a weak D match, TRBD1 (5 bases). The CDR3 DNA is TGTGCCAGTGCCGATACGACAGAACTCAATGAGCAGTTCTTC. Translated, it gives CASADTTELNEQFF.